This TCR beta chain was sequenced during a study of T cell repertoires in cytomegalovirus infection (dated by TCRdb to about 2019). Regarding the research as a whole: Recently identified HLA-C-restricted CMV epitopes, whose presentation resists viral immunomodulation, were targeted by peptide stimulations together with well-studied HLA-B-restricted epitopes. The HLA type of each donor mattered for the analysis, because public TCR beta signatures pointed to carriage of CMV infection along with the matching HLA type. Overall study results and their limits: In both this cohort and an independent roughly 360-donor cohort, the cumulative frequency of public TCR beta family members distinguished carriers of CMV infection plus the relevant HLA type. The ex vivo response was dominated by HLA-C-restricted CMV-specific TCR beta clonotypes, which also provided the single most frequent clonotype in two of eight donors.

This clonotype has just a few counts. Which antigen it targets is not known. Base quality data are lacking; no much larger clone is found one base away. V was cut back by 8 bases and J by 4 bases, leaving a gap of 9 bases between them. The CDR3 holds 12 amino acids from the cysteine to the phenylalanine. The CDR3 DNA has 36 bases and is translated from base 1. CDR1 and CDR2, looked up from the germline V gene, are MGHRA and YSYEKL. What the treatment or condition label conveys for this sample: in vitro stimulation with specific CMV peptide epitopes to enrich CMV-specific T cells. Sequencer: Illumina HiSeq 1500. The public sequencing data were trimmed at Q25 with fastp and processed into clonotypes with MiXCR by TCRdb, which kept only in-frame beta chains. Rows are unified per CDR3 protein, each entry keeping the most common DNA and genes. The sample table contains about 330,000 distinct CDR3 sequences; only one count was recorded for roughly 34% of them. About 13% of the sample belongs to the ten largest clones.

The rearrangement combines TRBV4-1 with TRBJ2-1, with the D gene call left open. Sequences were derived from cultured PBMCs, sampled from culture after CMV antigen stimulation. The clonotype was recovered from a human donor in good health (CMV status not recorded). Some clones in this sample may be carry-over from other donors' samples. The CDR3 protein is CASGSVYNEQFF. Read as DNA, the sequence is TGCGCCAGCGGTTCGGTTTACAATGAGCAGTTCTTC.